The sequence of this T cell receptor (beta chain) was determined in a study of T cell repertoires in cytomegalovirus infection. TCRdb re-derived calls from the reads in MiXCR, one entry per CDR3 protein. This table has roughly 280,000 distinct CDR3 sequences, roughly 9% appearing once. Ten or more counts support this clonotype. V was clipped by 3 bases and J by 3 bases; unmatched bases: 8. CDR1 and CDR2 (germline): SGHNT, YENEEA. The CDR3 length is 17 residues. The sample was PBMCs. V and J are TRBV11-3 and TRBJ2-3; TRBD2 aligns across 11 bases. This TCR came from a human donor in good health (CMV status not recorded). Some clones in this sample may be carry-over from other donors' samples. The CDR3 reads CASSLGLAVRGTDTQYF. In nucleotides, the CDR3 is TGTGCCAGCAGCTTGGGACTAGCGGTTCGGGGGACAGATACGCAGTATTTT.